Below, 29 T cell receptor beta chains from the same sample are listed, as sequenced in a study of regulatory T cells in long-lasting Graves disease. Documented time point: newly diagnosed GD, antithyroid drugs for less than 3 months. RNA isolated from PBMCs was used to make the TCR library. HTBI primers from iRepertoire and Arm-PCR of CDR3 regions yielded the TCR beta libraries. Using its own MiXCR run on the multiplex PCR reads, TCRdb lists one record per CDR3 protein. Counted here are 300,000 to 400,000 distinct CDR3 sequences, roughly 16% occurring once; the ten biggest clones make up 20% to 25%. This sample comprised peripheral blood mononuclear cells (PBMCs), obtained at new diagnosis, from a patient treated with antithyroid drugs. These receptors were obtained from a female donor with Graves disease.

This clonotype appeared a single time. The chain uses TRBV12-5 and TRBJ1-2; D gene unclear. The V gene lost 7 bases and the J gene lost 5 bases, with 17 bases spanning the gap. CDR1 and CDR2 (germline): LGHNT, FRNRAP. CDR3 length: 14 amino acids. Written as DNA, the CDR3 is TGTGCTAGTGCCCTAGGGCATGGGGTTTATGGCTACACCTTC. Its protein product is CASALGHGVYGYTF.

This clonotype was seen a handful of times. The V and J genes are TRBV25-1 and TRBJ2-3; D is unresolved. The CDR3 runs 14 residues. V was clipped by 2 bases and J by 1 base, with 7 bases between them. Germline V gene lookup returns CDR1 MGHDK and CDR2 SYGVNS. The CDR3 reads CASSERWRTDTQYF. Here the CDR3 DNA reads TGTGCCAGCAGTGAAAGGTGGCGCACAGATACGCAGTATTTT.

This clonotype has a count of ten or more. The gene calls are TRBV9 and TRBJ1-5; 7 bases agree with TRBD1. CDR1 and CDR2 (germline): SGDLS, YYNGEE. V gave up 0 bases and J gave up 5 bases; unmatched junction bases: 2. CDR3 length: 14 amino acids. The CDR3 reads CASSVGDSYQPQHF. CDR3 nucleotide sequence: TGTGCCAGCAGCGTAGGGGACAGCTATCAGCCCCAGCATTTT. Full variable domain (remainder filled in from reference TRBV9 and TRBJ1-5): DSGVTQTPKHLITATGQRVTLRCSPRSGDLSVYWYQQSLDQGLQFLIQYYNGEERAKGNILERFSAQQFPDLHSELNLSSLELGDSALYFCASSVGDSYQPQHFGDGTRLSIL.

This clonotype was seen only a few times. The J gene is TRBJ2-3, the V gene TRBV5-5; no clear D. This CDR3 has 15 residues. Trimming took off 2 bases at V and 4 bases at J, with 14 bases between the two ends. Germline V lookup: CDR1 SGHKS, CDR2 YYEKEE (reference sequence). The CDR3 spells CASSLEDPRSDTQYF. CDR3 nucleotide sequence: TGTGCCAGCAGCTTAGAGGACCCCCGCTCAGATACGCAGTATTTT. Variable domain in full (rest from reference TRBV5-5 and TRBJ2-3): DAGVTQSPTHLIKTRGQQVTLRCSPISGHKSVSWYQQVLGQGPQFIFQYYEKEERGRGNFPDRFSARQFPNYSSELNVNALLLGDSALYLCASSLEDPRSDTQYFGPGTRLTVL.

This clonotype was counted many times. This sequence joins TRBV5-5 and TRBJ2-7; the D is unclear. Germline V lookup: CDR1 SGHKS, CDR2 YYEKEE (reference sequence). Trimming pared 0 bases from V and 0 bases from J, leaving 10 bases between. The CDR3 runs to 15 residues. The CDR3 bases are TGTGCCAGCAGCTTGGATATGGCCCTCTCCTACGAGCAGTACTTC. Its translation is CASSLDMALSYEQYF.

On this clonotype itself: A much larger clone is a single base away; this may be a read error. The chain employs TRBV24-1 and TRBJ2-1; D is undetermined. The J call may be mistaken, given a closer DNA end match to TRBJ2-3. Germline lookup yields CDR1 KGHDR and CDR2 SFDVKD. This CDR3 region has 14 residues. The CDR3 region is CATSAPHPTDTQYF. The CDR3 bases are TGTGCCACCAGTGCTCCCCATCCCACAGATACGCAGTATTTT.

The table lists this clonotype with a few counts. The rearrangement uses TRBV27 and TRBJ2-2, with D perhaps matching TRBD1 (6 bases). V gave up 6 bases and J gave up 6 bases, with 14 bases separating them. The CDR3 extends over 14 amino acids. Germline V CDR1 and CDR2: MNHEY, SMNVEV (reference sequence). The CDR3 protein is CASRYRVGAGELFF. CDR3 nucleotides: TGTGCCAGCAGATACAGGGTCGGGGCCGGGGAGCTGTTTTTT.

The CDR3 DNA is TGTGCCAGTAGTCCGCCGCTAAGTGGAACTGAAGCTTTCTTT. Residues: CASSPPLSGTEAFF. This sequence joins TRBV19 and TRBJ1-1; D is unclear. The CDR3 consists of 14 residues. The germline CDR1 and CDR2 sequences are LNHDA and SQIVND (reference sequence). V dropped 5 bases and J dropped 5 bases, with 15 bases sitting between them.

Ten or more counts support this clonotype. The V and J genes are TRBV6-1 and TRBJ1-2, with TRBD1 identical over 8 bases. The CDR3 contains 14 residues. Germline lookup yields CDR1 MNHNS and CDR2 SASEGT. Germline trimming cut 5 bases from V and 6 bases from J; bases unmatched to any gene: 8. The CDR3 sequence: CASSTRDRRHGYTF. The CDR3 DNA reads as TGTGCCAGCAGTACCCGGGACAGGAGGCATGGCTACACCTTC.

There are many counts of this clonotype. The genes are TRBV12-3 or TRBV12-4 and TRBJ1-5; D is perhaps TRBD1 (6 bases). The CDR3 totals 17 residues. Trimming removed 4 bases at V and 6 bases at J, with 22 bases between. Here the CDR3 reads CASSSRGRVYSSQPQHF. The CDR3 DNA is TGTGCCAGCAGTTCCAGGGGCAGGGTGTATAGTAGTCAGCCCCAGCATTTT.

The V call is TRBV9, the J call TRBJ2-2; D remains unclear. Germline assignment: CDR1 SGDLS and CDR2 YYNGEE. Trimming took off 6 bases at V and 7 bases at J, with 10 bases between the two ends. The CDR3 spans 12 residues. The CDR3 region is CASTGSDGELFF. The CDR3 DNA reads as TGTGCCAGCACCGGGTCAGACGGGGAGCTGTTTTTT. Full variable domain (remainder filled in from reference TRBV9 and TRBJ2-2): DSGVTQTPKHLITATGQRVTLRCSPRSGDLSVYWYQQSLDQGLQFLIQYYNGEERAKGNILERFSAQQFPDLHSELNLSSLELGDSALYFCASTGSDGELFFGEGSRLTVL.

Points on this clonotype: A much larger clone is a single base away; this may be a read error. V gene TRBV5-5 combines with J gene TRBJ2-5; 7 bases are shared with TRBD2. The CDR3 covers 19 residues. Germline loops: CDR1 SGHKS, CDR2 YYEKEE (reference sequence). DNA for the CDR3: TGCGCCAGCAGCTCGGACCTTCTAGCGGCCTTCACCGAGCAAGAGACCCAGTACTTC. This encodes CASSSDLLAAFTEQETQYF.

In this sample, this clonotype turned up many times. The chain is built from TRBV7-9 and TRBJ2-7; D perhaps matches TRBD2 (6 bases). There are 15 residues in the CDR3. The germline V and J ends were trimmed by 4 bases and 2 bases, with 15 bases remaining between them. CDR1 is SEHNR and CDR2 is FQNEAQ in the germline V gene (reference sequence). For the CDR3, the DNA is TGTGCCAGCAGCTCGGGACTTACCCAAACCTACGAGCAGTACTTC. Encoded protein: CASSSGLTQTYEQYF.

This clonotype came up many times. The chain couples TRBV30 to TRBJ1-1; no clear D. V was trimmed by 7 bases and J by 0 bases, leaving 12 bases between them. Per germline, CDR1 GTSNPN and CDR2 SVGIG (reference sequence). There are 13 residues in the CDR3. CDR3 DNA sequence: TGTGCCTACGCGGGAGGCTTGAACACTGAAGCTTTCTTT. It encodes CAYAGGLNTEAFF.

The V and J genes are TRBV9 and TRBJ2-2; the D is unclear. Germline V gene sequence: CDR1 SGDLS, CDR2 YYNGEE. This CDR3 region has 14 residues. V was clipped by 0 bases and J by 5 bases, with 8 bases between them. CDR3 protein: CASSVEPATGELFF. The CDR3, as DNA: TGTGCCAGCAGCGTAGAGCCTGCAACCGGGGAGCTGTTTTTT.

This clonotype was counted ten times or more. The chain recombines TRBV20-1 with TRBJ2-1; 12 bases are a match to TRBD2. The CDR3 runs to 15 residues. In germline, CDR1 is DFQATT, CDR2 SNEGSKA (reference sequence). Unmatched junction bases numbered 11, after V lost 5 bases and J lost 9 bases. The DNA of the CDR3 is TGCAGTGCTCCAACCCCTAGCGGGGGGGCCGTTGAGCAGTTCTTC. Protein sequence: CSAPTPSGGAVEQFF.

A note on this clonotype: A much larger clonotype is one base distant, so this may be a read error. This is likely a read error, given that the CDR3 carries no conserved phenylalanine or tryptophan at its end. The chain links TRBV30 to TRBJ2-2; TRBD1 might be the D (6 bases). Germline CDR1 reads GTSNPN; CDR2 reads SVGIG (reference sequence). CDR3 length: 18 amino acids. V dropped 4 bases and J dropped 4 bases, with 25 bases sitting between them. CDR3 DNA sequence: TGTGCCTGGAAAGCCAGCAGGGGACAAAACACGGGCACCGGGGAGCTGTTTCTT. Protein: CAWKASRGQNTGTGELFL.

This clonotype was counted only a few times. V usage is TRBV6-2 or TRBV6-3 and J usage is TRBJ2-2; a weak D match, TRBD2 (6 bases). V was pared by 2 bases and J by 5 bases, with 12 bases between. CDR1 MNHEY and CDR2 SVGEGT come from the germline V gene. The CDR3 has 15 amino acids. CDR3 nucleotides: TGTGCCAGCAGTTACCCCTCCGGGGGAACCGGGGAGCTGTTTTTT. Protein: CASSYPSGGTGELFF.

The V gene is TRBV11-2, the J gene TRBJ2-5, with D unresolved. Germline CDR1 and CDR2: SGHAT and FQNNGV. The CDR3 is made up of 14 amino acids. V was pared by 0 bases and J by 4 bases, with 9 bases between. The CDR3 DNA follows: TGTGCCAGCAGCTTAGATTCTGCGGCAGAGACCCAGTACTTC. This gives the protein CASSLDSAAETQYF.

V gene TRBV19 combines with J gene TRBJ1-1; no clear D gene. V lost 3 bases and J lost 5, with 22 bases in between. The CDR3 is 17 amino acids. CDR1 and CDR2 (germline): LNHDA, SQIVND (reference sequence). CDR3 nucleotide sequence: TGTGCCAGTAGTATGCCTCCCAGCGGAGTCTCGGATACTGAAGCTTTCTTT. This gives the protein CASSMPPSGVSDTEAFF.

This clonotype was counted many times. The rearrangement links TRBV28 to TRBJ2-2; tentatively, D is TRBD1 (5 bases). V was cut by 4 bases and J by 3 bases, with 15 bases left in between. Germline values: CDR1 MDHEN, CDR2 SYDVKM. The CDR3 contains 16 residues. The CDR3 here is CASSWGSRFDTGELFF. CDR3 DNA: TGTGCCAGCAGTTGGGGCAGCAGATTTGACACCGGGGAGCTGTTTTTT.

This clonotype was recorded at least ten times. Here the CDR3 DNA reads TGTGCCAGCACCGCGGACAGGGGGCTTTCCTACGAGCAGTACTTC. Translating gives CASTADRGLSYEQYF. The rearrangement uses TRBV6-1 and TRBJ2-7; 11 nucleotides agree with TRBD1. Germline-derived CDR1 and CDR2 are MNHNS and SASEGT. Germline trimming cut 7 bases from V and 1 base from J; bases unmatched to any gene: 6. This CDR3 is built from 15 residues.

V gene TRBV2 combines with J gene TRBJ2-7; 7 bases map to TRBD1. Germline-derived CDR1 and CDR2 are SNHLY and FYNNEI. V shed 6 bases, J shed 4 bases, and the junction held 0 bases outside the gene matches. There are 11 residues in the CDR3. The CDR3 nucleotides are TGTGCCAGCAGGGGACAGTACGAGCAGTACTTC. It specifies CASRGQYEQYF.

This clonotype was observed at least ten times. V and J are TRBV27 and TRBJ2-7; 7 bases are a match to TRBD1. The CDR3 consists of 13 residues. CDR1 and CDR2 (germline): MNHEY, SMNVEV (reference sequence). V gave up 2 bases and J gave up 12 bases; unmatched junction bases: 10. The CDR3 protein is CASSLPDRQIRYF. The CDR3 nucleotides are TGTGCCAGCAGTTTACCGGACAGGCAGATAAGGTACTTC.

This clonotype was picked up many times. CDR3 region: CASMIIADFTGELFF. DNA of the CDR3: TGTGCCAGCATGATTATAGCGGACTTCACCGGGGAGCTGTTTTTT. V usage is TRBV12-3 or TRBV12-4 and J usage is TRBJ2-2; weak D call: TRBD2 (6 bases). Trimming removed 7 bases at V and 4 bases at J, with 16 bases between. This CDR3 region has 15 residues.

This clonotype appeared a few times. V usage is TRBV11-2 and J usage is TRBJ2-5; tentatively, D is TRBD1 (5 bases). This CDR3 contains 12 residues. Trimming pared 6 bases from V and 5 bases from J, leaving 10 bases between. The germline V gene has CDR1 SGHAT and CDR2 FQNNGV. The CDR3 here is CASSQGFETQYF. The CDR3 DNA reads TGTGCCAGCAGTCAGGGTTTTGAGACCCAGTACTTC. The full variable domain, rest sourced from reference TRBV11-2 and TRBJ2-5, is EAGVAQSPRYKIIEKRQSVAFWCNPISGHATLYWYQQILGQGPKLLIQFQNNGVVDDSQLPKDRFSAERLKGVDSTLKIQPAKLEDSAVYLCASSQGFETQYFGPGTRLLVL.

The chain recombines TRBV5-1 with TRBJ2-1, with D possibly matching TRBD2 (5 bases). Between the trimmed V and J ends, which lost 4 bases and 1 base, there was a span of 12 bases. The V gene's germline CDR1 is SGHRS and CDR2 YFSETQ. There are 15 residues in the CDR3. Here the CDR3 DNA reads TGCGCCAGCAGCAACCGACTACGTTCCTACAATGAGCAGTTCTTC. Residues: CASSNRLRSYNEQFF.

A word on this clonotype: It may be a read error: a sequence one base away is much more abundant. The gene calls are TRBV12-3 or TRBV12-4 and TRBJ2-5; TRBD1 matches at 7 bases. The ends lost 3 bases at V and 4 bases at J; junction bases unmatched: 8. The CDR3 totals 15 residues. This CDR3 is CASSFFRDSGETQYF. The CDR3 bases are TGTGCCAGCAGTTTTTTCCGGGACAGCGGAGAGACCCAGTACTTC.

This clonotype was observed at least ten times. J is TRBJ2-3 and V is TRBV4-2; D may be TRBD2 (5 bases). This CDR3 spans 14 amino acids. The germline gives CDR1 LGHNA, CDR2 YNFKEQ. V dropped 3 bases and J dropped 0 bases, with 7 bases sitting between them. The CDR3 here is CASSHPGSTDTQYF. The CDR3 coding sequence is TGTGCCAGCAGCCATCCGGGGAGCACAGATACGCAGTATTTT.